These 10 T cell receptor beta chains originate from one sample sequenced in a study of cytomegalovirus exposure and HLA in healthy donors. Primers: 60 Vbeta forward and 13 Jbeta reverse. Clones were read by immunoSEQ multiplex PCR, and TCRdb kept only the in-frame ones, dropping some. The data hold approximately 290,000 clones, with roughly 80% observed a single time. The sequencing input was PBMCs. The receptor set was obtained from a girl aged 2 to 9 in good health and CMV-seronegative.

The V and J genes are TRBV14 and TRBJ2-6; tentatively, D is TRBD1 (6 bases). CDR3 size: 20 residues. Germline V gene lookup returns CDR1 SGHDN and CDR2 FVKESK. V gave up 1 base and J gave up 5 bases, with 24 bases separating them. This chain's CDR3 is CASSQVRGGWQVGRANVLTF. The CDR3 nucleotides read TGTGCCAGCAGCCAAGTCAGAGGGGGTTGGCAGGTCGGACGGGCCAACGTCCTGACTTTC.

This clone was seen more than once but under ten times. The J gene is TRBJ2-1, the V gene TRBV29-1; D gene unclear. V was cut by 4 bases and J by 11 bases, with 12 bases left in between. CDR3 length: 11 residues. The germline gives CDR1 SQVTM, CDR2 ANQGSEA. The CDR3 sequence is CSVASMSQQFF. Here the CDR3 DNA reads TGCAGCGTTGCATCCATGTCCCAGCAGTTCTTC.

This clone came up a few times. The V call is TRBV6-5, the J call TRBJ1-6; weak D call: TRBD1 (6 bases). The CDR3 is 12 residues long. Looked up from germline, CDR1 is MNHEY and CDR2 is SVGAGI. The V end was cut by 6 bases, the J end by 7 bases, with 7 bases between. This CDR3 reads CASRGANSPLHF. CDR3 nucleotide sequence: TGTGCCAGCAGGGGGGCGAATTCACCCCTCCACTTT.

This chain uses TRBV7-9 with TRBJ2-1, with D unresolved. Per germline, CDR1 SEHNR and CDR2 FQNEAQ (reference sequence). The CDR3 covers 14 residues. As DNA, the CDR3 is TGTTCCGTCCCTCGTCGTCGCTCCTACAATGAGCAGTTCTTC. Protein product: CSVPRRRSYNEQFF.

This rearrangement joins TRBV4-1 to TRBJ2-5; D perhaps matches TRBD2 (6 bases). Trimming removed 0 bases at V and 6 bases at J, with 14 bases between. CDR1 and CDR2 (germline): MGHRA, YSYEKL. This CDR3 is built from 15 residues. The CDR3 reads CASSQDLGGVKTQYF. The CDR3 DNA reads TGCGCCAGCAGCCAAGATCTGGGGGGAGTAAAGACCCAGTACTTC.

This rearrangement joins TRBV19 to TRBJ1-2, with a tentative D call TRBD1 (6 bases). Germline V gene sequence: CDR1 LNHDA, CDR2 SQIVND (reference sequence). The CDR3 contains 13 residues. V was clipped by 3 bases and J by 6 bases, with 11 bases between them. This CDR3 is CASSIRGANGYTF. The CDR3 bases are TGTGCCAGTAGTATCAGGGGTGCGAATGGCTACACCTTC.

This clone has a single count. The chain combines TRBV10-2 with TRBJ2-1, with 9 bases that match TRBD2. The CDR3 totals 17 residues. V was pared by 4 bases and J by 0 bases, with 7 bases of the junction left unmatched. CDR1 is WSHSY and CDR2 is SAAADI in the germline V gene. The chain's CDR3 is CASSGVGGRASYNEQFF. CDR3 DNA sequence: TGCGCCAGCAGTGGGGTCGGCGGGAGGGCCTCCTACAATGAGCAGTTCTTC.

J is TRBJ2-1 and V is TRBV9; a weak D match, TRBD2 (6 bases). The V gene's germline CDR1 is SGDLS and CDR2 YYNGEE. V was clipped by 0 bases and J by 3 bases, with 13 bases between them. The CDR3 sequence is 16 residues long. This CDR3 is CASSVVGEVSYNEQFF. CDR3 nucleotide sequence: TGTGCCAGCAGCGTAGTCGGGGAGGTTAGCTACAATGAGCAGTTCTTC.

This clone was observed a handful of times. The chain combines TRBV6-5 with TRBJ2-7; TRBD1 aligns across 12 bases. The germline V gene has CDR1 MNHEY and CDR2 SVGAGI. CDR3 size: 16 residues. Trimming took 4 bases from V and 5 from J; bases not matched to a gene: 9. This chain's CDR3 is CASSFPPGQGAHEQYF. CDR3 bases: TGTGCCAGCAGTTTCCCTCCGGGACAGGGGGCCCACGAGCAGTACTTC.

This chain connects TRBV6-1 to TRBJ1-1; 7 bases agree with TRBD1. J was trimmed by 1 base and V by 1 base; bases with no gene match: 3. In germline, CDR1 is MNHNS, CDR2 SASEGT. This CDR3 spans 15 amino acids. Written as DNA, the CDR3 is TGTGCCAGCAGTGAAGGACAGGGCACGAACACTGAAGCTTTCTTT. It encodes CASSEGQGTNTEAFF.